This TCR beta chain was captured in a study of long-term antiretroviral therapy in people with HIV. About the study: The oldest samples precede the 2015 immediate-ART recommendation by about a decade.

Investigators performed immunoSEQ version v3.0 at survey level. Clones were sequenced by immunoSEQ multiplex PCR, and TCRdb holds only the in-frame ones, with some missing. The sample has over 35,000 clones, 94% seen once; the top ten hold roughly 2.2%. V was trimmed by 7 bases and J by 3 bases, leaving 15 bases between them. CDR1 and CDR2 from the germline V gene are MNHNS and SASEGT. The CDR3 is 14 residues long. No donor had fewer than one pre-ART PBMC sample or fewer than two post-ART PBMC samples. Findings of the study overall: Repertoires from HIV showed CDR3 length ranges narrower than those of controls. Repertoire composition at all time points was dominated by clones that had expanded before ART.

With respect to this clone: The antigen remains unidentified.

V gene TRBV6-1 combines with J gene TRBJ1-2; D not resolved. This material consisted of unsorted PBMCs, taken about 9.1 years after starting antiretroviral therapy. This sequence was found in a man aged 30 to 39 with HIV. The CDR3 is CASILSGRHYGYTF. CDR3 nucleotides: TGTGCCAGCATTTTAAGCGGGCGGCACTATGGCTACACCTTC.